Here is one T cell receptor (beta chain) with its context. Its antigen is currently unknown. The sample belongs to a study of Ad26.COV2.S vaccination and SARS-CoV-2 variants. Whole-study context: As a participant in COV1001, the donor was in the Ad26.COV2.S trial arm. Ad26.COV2.S, an intramuscular injection, was given once or twice 56 days apart. General study findings and limits: Breadth, reportedly substantial, characterized the spike-specific CD8+ and CD4+ T cell responses after vaccination. Those who received vaccine or placebo ended up with similar non-spike TCR breadth.

The CDR3 has 16 residues. With 2 bases removed from V and 7 bases from J, the gap between germline ends came to 18 bases. Per the germline V gene, CDR1 is LGHDT and CDR2 is YNNKEL (reference sequence). The treatment is: 15 to 20 received Ad26.COV2.S at low or high dose, single or two shots; about 5 received placebo; per-sample allocation not given. Collection of the samples took place on day 63 after the first injection of vaccine or placebo. Repertoires were generated with immunoSEQ multiplex PCR, while TCRdb's copy carries only in-frame clones and drops some. The sample shows about 680,000 clones, 89% of them seen only once.

The sequence was collected from a person aged 18 to 59 who received the Ad26.COV2.S COVID-19 vaccine or a placebo. The input for sequencing was peripheral blood, taken in a trial of Ad26.COV2.S vaccine versus placebo. V usage is TRBV3-1 (or the pseudogene TRBV3-2) and J usage is TRBJ2-1; D is possibly TRBD1 (5 bases). In DNA form, the CDR3 reads TGTGCCAGCAGCCAACCCTATCGGACACTAAGAAATGAGCAGTTCTTC. It is translated as CASSQPYRTLRNEQFF.